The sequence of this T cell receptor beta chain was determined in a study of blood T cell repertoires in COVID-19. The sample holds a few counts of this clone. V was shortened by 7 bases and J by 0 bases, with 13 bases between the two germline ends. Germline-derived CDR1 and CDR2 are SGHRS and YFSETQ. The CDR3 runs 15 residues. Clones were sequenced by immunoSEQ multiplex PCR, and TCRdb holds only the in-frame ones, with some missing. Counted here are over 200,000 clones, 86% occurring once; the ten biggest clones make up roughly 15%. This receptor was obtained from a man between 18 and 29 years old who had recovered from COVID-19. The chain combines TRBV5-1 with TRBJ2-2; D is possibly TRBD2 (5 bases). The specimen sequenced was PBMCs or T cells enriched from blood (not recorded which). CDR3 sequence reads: CASGTGNTNTGELFF. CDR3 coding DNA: TGCGCCAGCGGTACCGGGAATACGAACACCGGGGAGCTGTTTTTT.